This entry is about one TCR beta chain. Its antigen is undetermined. These data belong to a study of graft-versus-host responses after intestinal transplantation. Whole-study findings and limits: Recipient marrow held GvH clones, some first seen in ileum or blood. HvG clone declines early post-transplant were associated with peak circulating GvH levels.

Profiled with immunoSEQ multiplex PCR; TCRdb holds only in-frame clones, not every one. This table holds around 130,000 clones, approximately 92% found once. The CDR3 totals 16 residues. Deletions cut 8 bases from V and 0 bases from J, with 14 bases between. Germline CDR1 is MGHDK and CDR2 is SYGVNS. The source was unstimulated CD4+ T cells sorted from spleen or lymph node cells, collected before intestinal transplant. The source of this sequence is a human donor who received an intestinal transplant. This chain links TRBV25-1 with TRBJ2-6, with TRBD1 as a possible D gene (6 bases). The CDR3: CASLGQPNSGANVLTF. Here the CDR3 DNA reads TGTGCCAGCCTCGGACAGCCTAACTCTGGGGCCAACGTCCTGACTTTC.